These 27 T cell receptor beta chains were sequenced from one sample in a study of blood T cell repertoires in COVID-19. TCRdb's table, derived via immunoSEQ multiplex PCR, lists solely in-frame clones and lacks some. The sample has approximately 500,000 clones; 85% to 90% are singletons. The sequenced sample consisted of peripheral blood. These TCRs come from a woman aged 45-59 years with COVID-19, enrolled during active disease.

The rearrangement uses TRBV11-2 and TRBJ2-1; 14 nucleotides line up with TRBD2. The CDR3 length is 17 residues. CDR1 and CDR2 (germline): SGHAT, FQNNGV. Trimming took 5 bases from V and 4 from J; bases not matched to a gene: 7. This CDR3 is CASSRRLAGGRYNEQFF. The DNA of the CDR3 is TGTGCCAGCAGCCGACGACTAGCGGGGGGGCGGTACAATGAGCAGTTCTTC.

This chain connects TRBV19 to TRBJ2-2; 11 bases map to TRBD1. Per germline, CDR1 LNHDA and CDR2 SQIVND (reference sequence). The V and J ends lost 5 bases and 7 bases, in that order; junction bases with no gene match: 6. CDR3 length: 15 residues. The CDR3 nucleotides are TGTGCCAGTAGTCCCGGGACAGGGGGTAACGGGGAGCTGTTTTTT. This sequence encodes CASSPGTGGNGELFF. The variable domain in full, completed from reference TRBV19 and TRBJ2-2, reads DGGITQSPKYLFRKEGQNVTLSCEQNLNHDAMYWYRQDPGQGLRLIYYSQIVNDFQKGDIAEGYSVSREKKESFPLTVTSAQKNPTAFYLCASSPGTGGNGELFFGEGSRLTVL.

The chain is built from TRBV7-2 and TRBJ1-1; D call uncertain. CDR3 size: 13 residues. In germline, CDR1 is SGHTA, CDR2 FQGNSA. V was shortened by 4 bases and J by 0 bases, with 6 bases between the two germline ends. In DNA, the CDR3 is TGTGCCAGCAGCTGGCAGGTGAACACTGAAGCTTTCTTT. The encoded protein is CASSWQVNTEAFF.

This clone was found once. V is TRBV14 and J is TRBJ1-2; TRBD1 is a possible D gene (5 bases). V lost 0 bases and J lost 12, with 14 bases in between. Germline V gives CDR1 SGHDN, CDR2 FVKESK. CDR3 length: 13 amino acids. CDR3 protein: CASSQDLRGGNTF. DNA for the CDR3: TGTGCCAGCAGCCAAGATCTAAGGGGTGGGAACACCTTC.

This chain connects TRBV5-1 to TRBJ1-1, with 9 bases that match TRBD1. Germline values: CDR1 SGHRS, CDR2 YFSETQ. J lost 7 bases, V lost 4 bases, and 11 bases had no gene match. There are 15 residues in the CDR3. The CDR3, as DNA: TGCGCCAGCAGCACAACTTACAGGGGGCTAGGTGAAGCTTTCTTT. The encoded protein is CASSTTYRGLGEAFF.

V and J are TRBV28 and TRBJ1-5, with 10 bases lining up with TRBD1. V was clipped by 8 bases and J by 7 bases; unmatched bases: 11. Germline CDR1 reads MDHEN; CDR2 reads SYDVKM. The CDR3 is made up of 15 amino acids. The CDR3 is CASASPGQGTQPQHF. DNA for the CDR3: TGTGCCAGCGCCAGTCCGGGACAGGGGACCCAGCCCCAGCATTTT.

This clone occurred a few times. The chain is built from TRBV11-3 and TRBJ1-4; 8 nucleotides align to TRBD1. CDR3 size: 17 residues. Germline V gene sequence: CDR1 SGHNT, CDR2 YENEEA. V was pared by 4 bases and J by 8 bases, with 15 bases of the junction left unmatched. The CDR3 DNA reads TGTGCCAGCAGCTCAGCGATCTGGACAGGGACCCCGGAAAAACTGTTTTTT. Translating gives CASSSAIWTGTPEKLFF.

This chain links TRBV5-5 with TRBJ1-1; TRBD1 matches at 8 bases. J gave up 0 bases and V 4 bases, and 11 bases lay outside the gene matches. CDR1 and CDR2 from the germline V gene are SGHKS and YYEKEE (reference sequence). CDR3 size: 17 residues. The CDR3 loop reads CASSLKRTGIVNTEAFF. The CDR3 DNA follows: TGTGCCAGCAGCCTGAAACGGACAGGGATCGTGAACACTGAAGCTTTCTTT.

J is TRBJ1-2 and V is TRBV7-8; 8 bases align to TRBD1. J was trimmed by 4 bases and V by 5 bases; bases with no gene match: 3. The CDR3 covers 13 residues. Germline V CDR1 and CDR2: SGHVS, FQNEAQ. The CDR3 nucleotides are TGTGCCAGCAGCCCGGGACAGGCCTATGGCTACACCTTC. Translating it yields CASSPGQAYGYTF.

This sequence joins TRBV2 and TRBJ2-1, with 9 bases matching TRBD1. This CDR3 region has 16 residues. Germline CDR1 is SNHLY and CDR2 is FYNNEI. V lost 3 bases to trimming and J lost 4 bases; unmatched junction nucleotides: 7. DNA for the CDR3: TGTGCCAGCAGTGATGGGGTCGGACAGGGGTACAATGAGCAGTTCTTC. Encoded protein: CASSDGVGQGYNEQFF.

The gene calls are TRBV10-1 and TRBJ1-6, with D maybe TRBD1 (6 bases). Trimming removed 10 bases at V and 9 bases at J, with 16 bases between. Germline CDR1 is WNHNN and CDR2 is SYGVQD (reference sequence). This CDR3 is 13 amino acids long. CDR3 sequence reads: CANAPGVRSPLHF. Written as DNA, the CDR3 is TGCGCCAATGCCCCAGGGGTGCGTTCACCCCTCCACTTT.

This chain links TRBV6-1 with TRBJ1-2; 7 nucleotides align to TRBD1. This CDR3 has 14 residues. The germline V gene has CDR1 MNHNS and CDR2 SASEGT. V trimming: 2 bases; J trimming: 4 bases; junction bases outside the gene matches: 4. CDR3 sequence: CASSEYGTAYGYTF. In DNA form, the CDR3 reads TGTGCCAGCAGTGAATACGGGACAGCCTATGGCTACACCTTC.

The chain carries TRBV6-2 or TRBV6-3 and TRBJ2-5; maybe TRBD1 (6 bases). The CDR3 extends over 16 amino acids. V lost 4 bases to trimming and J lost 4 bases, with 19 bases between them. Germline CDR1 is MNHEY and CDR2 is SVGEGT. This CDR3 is CASSLGSGVLRETQYF. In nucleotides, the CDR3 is TGTGCCAGCAGTTTAGGGTCAGGGGTGTTACGAGAGACCCAGTACTTC.

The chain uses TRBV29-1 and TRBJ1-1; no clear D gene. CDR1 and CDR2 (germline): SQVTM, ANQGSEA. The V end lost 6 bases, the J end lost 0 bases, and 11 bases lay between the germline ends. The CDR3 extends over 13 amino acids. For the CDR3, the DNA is TGCAGCGTCATCACGCTACTGAACACTGAAGCTTTCTTT. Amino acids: CSVITLLNTEAFF.

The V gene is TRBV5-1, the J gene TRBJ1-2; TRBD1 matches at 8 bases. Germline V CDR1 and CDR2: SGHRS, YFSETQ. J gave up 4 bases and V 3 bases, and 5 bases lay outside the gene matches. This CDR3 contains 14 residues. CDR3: CASSWDRFTYGYTF. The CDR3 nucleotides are TGCGCCAGCAGCTGGGACAGGTTCACCTATGGCTACACCTTC.

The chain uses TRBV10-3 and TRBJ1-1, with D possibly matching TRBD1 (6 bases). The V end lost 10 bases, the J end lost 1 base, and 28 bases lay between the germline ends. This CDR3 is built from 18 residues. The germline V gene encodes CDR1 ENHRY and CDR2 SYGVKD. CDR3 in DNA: TGTGCCACTCAGGACAGATCTCTTTCGTTTAGGGGGAACACTGAAGCTTTCTTT. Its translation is CATQDRSLSFRGNTEAFF.

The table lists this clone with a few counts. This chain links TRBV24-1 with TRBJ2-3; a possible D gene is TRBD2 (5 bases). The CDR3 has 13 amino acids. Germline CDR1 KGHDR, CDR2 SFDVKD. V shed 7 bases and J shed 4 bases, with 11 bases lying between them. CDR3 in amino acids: CATSSQEADTQYF. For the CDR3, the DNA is TGTGCCACCAGCAGCCAGGAGGCAGATACGCAGTATTTT.

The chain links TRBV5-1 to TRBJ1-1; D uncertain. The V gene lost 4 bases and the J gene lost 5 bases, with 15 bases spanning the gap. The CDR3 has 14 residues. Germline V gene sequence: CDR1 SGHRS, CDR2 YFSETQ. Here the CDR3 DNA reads TGCGCCAGCAGCCGTGGGGAGCTGGGTACTGAAGCTTTCTTT. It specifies CASSRGELGTEAFF. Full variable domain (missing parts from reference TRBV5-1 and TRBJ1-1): KAGVTQTPRYLIKTRGQQVTLSCSPISGHRSVSWYQQTPGQGLQFLFEYFSETQRNKGNFPGRFSGRQFSNSRSEMNVSTLELGDSALYLCASSRGELGTEAFFGQGTRLTVV.

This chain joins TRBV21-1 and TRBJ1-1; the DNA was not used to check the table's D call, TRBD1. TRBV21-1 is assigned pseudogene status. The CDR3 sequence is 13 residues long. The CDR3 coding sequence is TGTGCCAGCAGCACCAGGGGGCCGACTGAAGCTTTCTTT. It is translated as CASSTRGPTEAFF.

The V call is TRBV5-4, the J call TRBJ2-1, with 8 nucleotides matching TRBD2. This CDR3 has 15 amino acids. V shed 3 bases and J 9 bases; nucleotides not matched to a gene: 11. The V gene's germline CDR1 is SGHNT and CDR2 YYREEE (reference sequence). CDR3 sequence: CASSWAGLEGGEQFF. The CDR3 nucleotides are TGTGCCAGCAGCTGGGCGGGACTAGAGGGCGGTGAGCAGTTCTTC.

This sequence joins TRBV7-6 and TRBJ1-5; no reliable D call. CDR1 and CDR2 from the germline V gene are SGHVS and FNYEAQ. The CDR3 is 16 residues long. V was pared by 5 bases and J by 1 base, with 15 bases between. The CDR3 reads CASSPEGGPSNQPQHF. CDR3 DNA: TGTGCCAGCAGCCCCGAGGGTGGGCCGAGCAATCAGCCCCAGCATTTT.

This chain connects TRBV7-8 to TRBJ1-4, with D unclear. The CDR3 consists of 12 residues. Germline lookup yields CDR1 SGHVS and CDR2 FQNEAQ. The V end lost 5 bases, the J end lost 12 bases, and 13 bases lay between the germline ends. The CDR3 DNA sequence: TGTGCCAGCAGCCCCGGACTGGAAGAACTGTTTTTT. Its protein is CASSPGLEELFF.

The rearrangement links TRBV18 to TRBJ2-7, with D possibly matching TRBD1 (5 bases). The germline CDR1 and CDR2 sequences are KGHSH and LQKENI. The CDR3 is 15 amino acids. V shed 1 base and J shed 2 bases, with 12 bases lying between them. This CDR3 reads CASSPRAGSTYEQYF. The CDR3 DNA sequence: TGTGCCAGCTCACCACGGGCAGGGTCGACCTACGAGCAGTACTTC.

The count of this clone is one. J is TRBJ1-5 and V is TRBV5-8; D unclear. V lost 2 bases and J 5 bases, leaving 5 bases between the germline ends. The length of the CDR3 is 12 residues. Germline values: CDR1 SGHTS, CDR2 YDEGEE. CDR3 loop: CASSFPYQPQHF. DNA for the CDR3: TGTGCCAGCAGCTTCCCTTATCAGCCCCAGCATTTT.

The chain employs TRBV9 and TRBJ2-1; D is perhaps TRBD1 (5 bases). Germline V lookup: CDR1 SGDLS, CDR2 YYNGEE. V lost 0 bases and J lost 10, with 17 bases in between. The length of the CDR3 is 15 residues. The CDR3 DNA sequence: TGTGCCAGCAGCGTAGTCGGCAGCCAGGGAAGCGAGCAGTTCTTC. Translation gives CASSVVGSQGSEQFF.

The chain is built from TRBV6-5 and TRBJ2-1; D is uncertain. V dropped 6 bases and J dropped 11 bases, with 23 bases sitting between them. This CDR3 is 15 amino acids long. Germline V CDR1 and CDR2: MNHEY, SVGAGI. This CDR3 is CASSRGPGVGMKQFF. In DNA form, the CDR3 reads TGTGCCAGCAGCCGCGGCCCCGGCGTGGGTATGAAGCAGTTCTTC.

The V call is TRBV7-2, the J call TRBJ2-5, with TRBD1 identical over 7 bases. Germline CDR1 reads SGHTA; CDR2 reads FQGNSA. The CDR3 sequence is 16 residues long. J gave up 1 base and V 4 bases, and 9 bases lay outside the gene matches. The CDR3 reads CASSSRTRTGQETQYF. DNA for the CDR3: TGTGCCAGCAGCTCAAGAACTCGGACAGGCCAAGAGACCCAGTACTTC.